The 8 T cell receptor beta chains listed next were all sequenced from one sample in a study of blood T cell repertoires in COVID-19. The method was immunoSEQ multiplex PCR; TCRdb's version includes in-frame clones alone and lacks a portion of them. The sample lists 150,000 to 200,000 clones; around four fifths were seen once. Sequencing was carried out using PBMCs or T cells enriched from blood (not recorded which). These receptor sequences come from a woman in her forties or fifties in a cohort exposed to, infected with or recovered from COVID-19 (not recorded which).

V is TRBV27 and J is TRBJ2-2; D perhaps matches TRBD1 (7 bases). The CDR3 runs 15 residues. The germline V gene has CDR1 MNHEY and CDR2 SMNVEV (reference sequence). The germline V and J ends were trimmed by 3 bases and 3 bases, with 11 bases remaining between them. The CDR3 protein is CASSFGGQYTGELFF. The DNA of the CDR3 is TGTGCCAGCAGTTTCGGGGGACAGTACACCGGGGAGCTGTTTTTT.

The chain joins TRBV7-9 to TRBJ2-1; D is ambiguous. The germline V gene has CDR1 SEHNR and CDR2 FQNEAQ (reference sequence). V shed 0 bases and J shed 5 bases, with 17 bases lying between them. The CDR3 totals 17 residues. The CDR3 is CASSLAFRVGSHNEQFF. The CDR3 DNA follows: TGTGCCAGCAGCTTAGCGTTCCGGGTTGGGTCTCACAATGAGCAGTTCTTC.

The chain links TRBV9 to TRBJ2-1; possibly TRBD2 for D (5 bases). The CDR3 extends over 15 amino acids. Trimming stripped 6 bases from V and 1 base from J, with 14 bases between. Germline V CDR1 and CDR2: SGDLS, YYNGEE. In DNA form, the CDR3 reads TGTGCCAGCACCTCGACCGAGGGATCCTACAATGAGCAGTTCTTC. Translated: CASTSTEGSYNEQFF.

This chain links TRBV12-3 or TRBV12-4 with TRBJ2-7; possible D gene TRBD1, 5 bases. V lost 3 bases, J lost 3 bases, and 9 bases lay in between. The length of the CDR3 is 13 residues. CDR3 bases: TGTGCCAGCAGTTTGGGGCAGCACTACGAGCAGTACTTC. It codes for CASSLGQHYEQYF.

The genes are TRBV23-1 and TRBJ2-1; 11 bases agree with TRBD2. TRBV23-1 is placed among ORFs of uncertain function. With 0 bases clipped from V and 5 bases from J, the junction kept 9 bases outside the gene matches. The CDR3 covers 18 residues. Here the CDR3 DNA reads TGCGCCAGCAGTCAATCCCCCACTAGCGGGAGTACCAACAATGAGCAGTTCTTC. It is translated as CASSQSPTSGSTNNEQFF.

The V gene is TRBV27, the J gene TRBJ1-2, with a tentative D call TRBD1 (6 bases). Germline values: CDR1 MNHEY, CDR2 SMNVEV (reference sequence). V was pared by 0 bases and J by 6 bases, with 11 bases between. The CDR3 runs 14 residues. Written as DNA, the CDR3 is TGTGCCAGCAGTTTATCAGGGGCAGGGGATGGCTACACCTTC. Protein sequence: CASSLSGAGDGYTF.

The chain joins TRBV4-3 to TRBJ2-7, with 9 bases lining up with TRBD1. V lost 0 bases and J lost 2; bases outside the gene matches: 5. Germline V gives CDR1 LGHNA, CDR2 YSLEER. The CDR3 length is 16 residues. The CDR3 reads CASSQDLGQGAYEQYF. As DNA, the CDR3 is TGCGCCAGCAGCCAAGATTTGGGACAGGGAGCCTACGAGCAGTACTTC.

In its sample, this clone was seen once. V gene TRBV10-1 combines with J gene TRBJ1-1; unclear D gene. The CDR3 consists of 15 residues. Germline V gene sequence: CDR1 WNHNN, CDR2 SYGVQD (reference sequence). Trimming left V 2 bases short and J 4 bases short, with 14 bases between. This CDR3 reads CASSESRDPGTEAFF. Here the CDR3 DNA reads TGCGCCAGCAGTGAGAGCCGGGATCCGGGCACTGAAGCTTTCTTT.